A selection of T cell receptor beta chains follows, all from one sample in a study of blood T cell repertoires in COVID-19. Generated by immunoSEQ multiplex PCR, the TCRdb table keeps only in-frame clones and is missing some. The sample yields approximately 260,000 clones, 82% seen once. Sequencing was done on a sample of peripheral blood. These receptors originate from a woman older than 75 with active or convalescent COVID-19. The CDR3 runs from the conserved cysteine through the conserved F or W. The D gene is left open where the match is weak. Clone size is shown for a subset of rows, as once, few, many or a class of expanded clone.

V	D	size	J	CDR3	DNA
TRBV10-3	TRBD1	NA	TRBJ1-2	CAIAGQESGYTF	TGTGCCATCGCGGGACAGGAGAGTGGCTACACCTTC
TRBV10-3	TRBD2	NA	TRBJ2-3	CAISESRLAGVTDTQYF	TGTGCCATCAGTGAGTCGCGGCTAGCGGGAGTCACAGATACGCAGTATTTT
TRBV2	NA	NA	TRBJ2-7	CASLTGFYSDREQYF	TGTGCCAGTTTGACAGGTTTCTATTCCGACCGCGAGCAGTACTTC
TRBV27	TRBD1	once	TRBJ1-2	CASSVEGQGRYGYTF	TGTGCCAGCAGCGTCGAAGGACAGGGACGCTATGGCTACACCTTC
TRBV19	TRBD1	few	TRBJ1-2	CASSDQGRDRGIGYTF	TGTGCCAGTAGTGACCAGGGCCGGGACAGGGGAATTGGCTACACCTTC
TRBV27	NA	NA	TRBJ2-5	CASSLKGKTQYF	TGTGCCAGCAGTTTAAAGGGGAAGACCCAGTACTTC
TRBV2	NA	NA	TRBJ2-5	CASSVPGGQETQYF	TGTGCCAGCAGTGTGCCAGGGGGGCAAGAGACCCAGTACTTC
TRBV18	TRBD1	NA	TRBJ1-1	CASSPTGDTEAFF	TGTGCCAGCTCACCAACAGGGGACACTGAAGCTTTCTTT
TRBV4-2	TRBD2	once	TRBJ2-3	CASSQPLAGGGTDTQYF	TGTGCCAGCAGCCAGCCACTAGCGGGGGGGGGCACAGATACGCAGTATTTT
TRBV29-1	NA	NA	TRBJ2-7	CSVETGGSYEQYF	TGCAGCGTTGAAACCGGGGGCTCCTACGAGCAGTACTTC
TRBV7-2	NA	NA	TRBJ1-1	CASSYRQSRTEAFF	TGTGCCAGCAGCTACCGACAGAGCCGGACTGAAGCTTTCTTT
TRBV28	TRBD1	once	TRBJ1-2	CASSQGAGSYGYTF	TGTGCCAGCAGTCAGGGGGCAGGATCCTATGGCTACACCTTC
TRBV5-1	TRBD2	NA	TRBJ2-1	CASSPGLALNEQFF	TGCGCCAGCAGCCCGGGACTAGCGTTGAATGAGCAGTTCTTC
TRBV3-1/TRBV3-2	NA	NA	TRBJ1-6	CASSQEGASHSPLHF	TGTGCCAGCAGCCAAGAGGGAGCCTCCCACTCACCCCTCCACTTT
TRBV20-1	NA	NA	TRBJ2-1	CSASILMQGGVEQFF	TGCAGTGCTAGTATCTTAATGCAGGGGGGAGTTGAGCAGTTCTTC
TRBV28	NA	NA	TRBJ1-2	CASSLWGEDYGYTF	TGTGCCAGCAGTTTATGGGGGGAGGACTATGGCTACACCTTC
TRBV29-1	NA	few	TRBJ2-6	CSVRKLGANVLTF	TGCAGCGTTCGTAAGCTTGGGGCCAACGTCCTGACTTTC
TRBV5-1	NA	NA	TRBJ2-1	CASSLSGGSYNEQFF	TGCGCCAGCAGCTTGAGCGGTGGCTCCTACAATGAGCAGTTCTTC
TRBV5-1	TRBD2	NA	TRBJ2-2	CATHLGLAGILNTGELFF	TGCGCCACCCACTTGGGACTAGCGGGGATACTGAACACCGGGGAGCTGTTTTTT
TRBV2	NA	few	TRBJ1-3	CASSAGSGNTIYF	TGTGCCAGCAGTGCAGGCTCTGGAAACACCATATATTTT
TRBV5-1	NA	few	TRBJ1-1	CASSFQENTEAFF	TGCGCCAGCAGCTTTCAGGAGAACACTGAAGCTTTCTTT
TRBV28	NA	NA	TRBJ2-1	CASSLKRSSYNEQFF	TGTGCCAGCAGTTTAAAGCGGAGCTCCTACAATGAGCAGTTCTTC
TRBV7-9	TRBD1	NA	TRBJ1-4	CASSRDRGTNEKLFF	TGTGCCAGCAGCAGAGACAGGGGGACTAATGAAAAACTGTTTTTT
TRBV5-1	TRBD2	NA	TRBJ2-1	CASSPRGGGLYNEQFF	TGCGCCAGCAGCCCGAGGGGCGGGGGGCTATACAATGAGCAGTTCTTC
TRBV28	NA	NA	TRBJ1-5	CASSRQATSNQPQHF	TGTGCCAGCAGTCGACAGGCGACTAGCAATCAGCCCCAGCATTTT
TRBV14	NA	NA	TRBJ1-1	CASSPTTEISGATEAFF	TGTGCCAGCAGCCCCACAACTGAGATATCAGGGGCCACTGAAGCTTTCTTT
TRBV30	NA	NA	TRBJ1-2	CAWSVFHRVSYGYTF	TGTGCCTGGAGTGTGTTTCACCGAGTTTCCTATGGCTACACCTTC
TRBV9	TRBD2	once	TRBJ2-3	CASSVEAGGTDTQYF	TGTGCCAGCAGCGTAGAAGCGGGGGGCACAGATACGCAGTATTTT
TRBV24-1	TRBD1	NA	TRBJ2-5	CATSDSQGAGETQYF	TGTGCCACCAGTGATTCACAGGGGGCGGGAGAGACCCAGTACTTC
TRBV2	NA	NA	TRBJ1-2	CASTTGQTYGYTF	TGTGCCAGCACGACCGGACAGACCTATGGCTACACCTTC
TRBV6-2/TRBV6-3	NA	NA	TRBJ1-2	CASSLQTVGSAGYTF	TGTGCCAGCAGTTTACAGACAGTTGGAAGCGCTGGCTACACCTTC
TRBV7-8	TRBD1	few	TRBJ1-6	CASSLGTGDYSPLHF	TGTGCCAGCAGCTTAGGGACAGGGGATTATTCACCCCTCCACTTT
TRBV6-5	NA	NA	TRBJ1-3	CASGNRHSGNTIYF	TGTGCCAGCGGTAACAGACACTCTGGAAACACCATATATTTT
TRBV15	NA	NA	TRBJ2-2	CATSRDGRGLSGTTGELFF	TGTGCCACCAGCAGAGATGGCAGGGGCCTATCAGGGACCACCGGGGAGCTGTTTTTT
TRBV11-2	NA	NA	TRBJ2-5	CASSLGALETQYF	TGTGCCAGCAGCTTAGGAGCTTTGGAGACCCAGTACTTC
TRBV3-1/TRBV3-2	NA	NA	TRBJ1-5	CASSQADRLHQPQHF	TGTGCCAGCAGCCAGGCGGACAGACTTCATCAGCCCCAGCATTTT
TRBV20-1	NA	NA	TRBJ2-7	CSAREATEQYF	TGCAGTGCTAGAGAGGCAACAGAGCAGTACTTC